This TCR beta chain originates from a study of technical replicates of blood from several donors. Only in-frame clones appear in the TCRdb table, and some are missing; sequencing was by immunoSEQ multiplex PCR. The table includes about 86,000 clones, nearly 96% detected once. Sequenced: T cells isolated from PBMCs. The sequence came from a human donor in good health.

The CDR3 DNA follows: TGTGCCATCAGTCCTTTGGACAGCAACACCGGGGAGCTGTTTTTT. Translating gives CAISPLDSNTGELFF. The rearrangement uses TRBV10-3 and TRBJ2-2; maybe TRBD1 (6 bases). CDR3 length equals 15 residues. Deletions cut 5 bases from V and 2 bases from J, with 12 bases between. The V gene's germline CDR1 is ENHRY and CDR2 SYGVKD.